The clone carrying this TCR beta chain was seen a few times. Its antigen is unidentified. The entirety of the isolated RNA underwent reverse transcription, so expressed TCRB transcripts were sequenced. TCRdb's copy holds only in-frame clones and misses some; the assay was immunoSEQ multiplex PCR. The table has under 900,000 clones, 17% seen once. The data were taken from a study of beta chain features in type 1 diabetes. Findings and limits, study-wide: Type 1 diabetes patients had moderately but significantly shorter TCRB CDR3s in all four CD4+ subsets.

Cells sorted by CD45RO/CCR7/CD25/CD127/CD95/CD27 comprised CD4+ naive, central memory, regulatory and stem cell-like memory cells. The V gene lost 1 base and the J gene lost 5 bases, with 11 bases spanning the gap. Looked up from germline, CDR1 is MDHEN and CDR2 is SYDVKM. The CDR3 runs to 14 residues. The TCR originated in a woman between 18 and 29 years old in good health. The sequencing sample was made of naive CD4+ T cells from blood. The chain combines TRBV28 with TRBJ1-2; D gene ambiguous. The CDR3 sequence is CASSLSLRAYGYTF. The CDR3 DNA sequence: TGTGCCAGCAGTTTATCTCTAAGGGCTTATGGCTACACCTTC.